This T cell receptor beta chain was sequenced during a study of CD8+ T cells in alopecia areata. Findings and limits, study-wide: Scalp lesions, especially in alopecia totalis/universalis, had higher clonality than normal scalp. With patients, TCR sharing proved less clear than in mice, a difference possibly related to HLA.

CDR3 size: 14 residues. Germline assignment: CDR1 SGHRS and CDR2 YFSETQ. After removal of 1 base from V and 3 bases from J, the junction contained 3 bases not matched to a gene. CD4+ and CD8+ T cells were sorted from PBMCs. Of note for this clone: Its specificity is unknown.

It was cDNA, reverse transcribed from extracted RNA, that served as the sequencing template. Clones were sequenced by immunoSEQ multiplex PCR, and TCRdb holds only the in-frame ones, with some missing. The repertoire includes a few hundred thousand clones, roughly three fifths of them detected once, and 4.9% sits in the top ten. Sequencing was carried out using CD8+ T cells sorted from blood. The chain links TRBV5-1 to TRBJ2-5, with 7 bases fitting TRBD1. The clonotype was recovered from a human donor in good health. DNA for the CDR3: TGCGCCAGCAGCTTGAACAGGGGTAAAGAGACCCAGTACTTC. Translated: CASSLNRGKETQYF.